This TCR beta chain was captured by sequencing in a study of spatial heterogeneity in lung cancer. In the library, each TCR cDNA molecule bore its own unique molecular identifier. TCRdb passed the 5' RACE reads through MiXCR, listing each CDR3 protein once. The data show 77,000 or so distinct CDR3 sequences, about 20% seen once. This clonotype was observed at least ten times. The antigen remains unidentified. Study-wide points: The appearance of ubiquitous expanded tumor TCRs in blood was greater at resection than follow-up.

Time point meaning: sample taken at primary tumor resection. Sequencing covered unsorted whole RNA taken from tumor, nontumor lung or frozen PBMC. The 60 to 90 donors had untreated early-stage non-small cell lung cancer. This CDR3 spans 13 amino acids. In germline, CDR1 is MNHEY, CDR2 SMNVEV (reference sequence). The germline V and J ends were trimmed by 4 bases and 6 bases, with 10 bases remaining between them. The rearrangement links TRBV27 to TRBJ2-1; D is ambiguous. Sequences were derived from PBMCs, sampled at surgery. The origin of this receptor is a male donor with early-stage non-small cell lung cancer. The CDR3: CASSYGVGNEQFF. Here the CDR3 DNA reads TGTGCCAGCAGTTACGGTGTCGGCAATGAGCAGTTCTTC.